Each of the 7 T cell receptor beta chains below was sequenced from the same sample in a study of regulatory T cells in long-lasting Graves disease. Arm-PCR of CDR3 regions and iRepertoire HTBI primers were used to build TCR beta libraries. From the multiplex PCR reads, TCRdb called clonotypes with MiXCR, one entry per CDR3 protein. The sample yields 300,000 to 400,000 distinct CDR3 sequences, over 15% seen once. Documented time point: newly diagnosed GD, antithyroid drugs for less than 3 months. Preparation of the TCR library used RNA extracted from PBMCs. The sample was also reused in another study, on T cells in Graves' hyperthyroidism and ophthalmopathy.

Material: peripheral blood mononuclear cells (PBMCs), obtained at new diagnosis, from a patient treated with antithyroid drugs. These receptors all stem from a man aged 35 to 55 with Graves disease.

V gene TRBV7-8 combines with J gene TRBJ1-2; no firm D call. Trimming left V 6 bases short and J 8 bases short, with 16 bases between. Germline assignment: CDR1 SGHVS and CDR2 FQNEAQ. CDR3 size: 13 residues. This CDR3 is CASSGNNKWGYTF. The CDR3 region has the DNA TGTGCCAGCAGTGGGAACAACAAGTGGGGCTACACCTTC.

The V and J genes are TRBV3-1 and TRBJ1-1; D is possibly TRBD1 (5 bases). Trimming took 2 bases from V and 4 from J, leaving 14 bases between them. CDR3 size: 15 residues. Per the germline V gene, CDR1 is LGHDT and CDR2 is YNNKEL (reference sequence). The CDR3 nucleotides are TGTGCCAGCAGCCAACTACGGGGCGGGGTCACTGAAGCTTTCTTT. Residues: CASSQLRGGVTEAFF.

The chain joins TRBV4-2 to TRBJ1-5; D is undetermined. Germline V gives CDR1 LGHNA, CDR2 YNFKEQ. The length of the CDR3 is 15 residues. V was pared by 0 bases and J by 6 bases, with 12 bases between. CDR3 sequence (DNA): TGTGCCAGCAGCCAAGATCACGGAGGCAGTCAGCCCCAGCATTTT. This encodes CASSQDHGGSQPQHF.

Many counts were recorded for this clonotype. The gene calls are TRBV27 and TRBJ2-2; no reliable D call. Per the germline V gene, CDR1 is MNHEY and CDR2 is SMNVEV (reference sequence). V dropped 8 bases and J dropped 4 bases, with 5 bases sitting between them. The CDR3 runs to 11 residues. CDR3 protein: CASGGTGELFF. For the CDR3, the DNA is TGTGCCAGCGGCGGCACCGGGGAGCTGTTTTTT.

V is TRBV19 and J is TRBJ2-2, with D unclear. V lost 7 bases to trimming and J lost 8 bases, with 11 bases between them. The CDR3 spans 12 residues. The germline V gene encodes CDR1 LNHDA and CDR2 SQIVND (reference sequence). CDR3 nucleotides: TGTGCCAGTACAGGTCGGCGAGGGGAGCTGTTTTTT. It translates to CASTGRRGELFF.

V gene TRBV20-1 combines with J gene TRBJ2-3; 13 bases agree with TRBD2. The length of the CDR3 is 17 residues. V dropped 0 bases and J dropped 0; count of bases not matched to a gene: 3. From germline, CDR1 is DFQATT and CDR2 SNEGSKA (reference sequence). For the CDR3, the DNA is TGCAGTGCTAGAGATCCGGGACTAGCGGGGAGCACAGATACGCAGTATTTT. Its translation: CSARDPGLAGSTDTQYF.

The V and J genes are TRBV20-1 and TRBJ2-7; 8 bases agree with TRBD2. The CDR3 spans 15 residues. Germline CDR1 is DFQATT and CDR2 is SNEGSKA (reference sequence). With 1 base clipped from V and 6 bases from J, the junction kept 11 bases outside the gene matches. DNA of the CDR3: TGCAGTGCTAGAGTGTTGAGCGGGAGCCCCTCCGAGCAGTACTTC. It codes for CSARVLSGSPSEQYF.